The 31 T cell receptor beta chains presented below share a single source sample, sequenced in a study of CD8+CD57+ T cells in acquired aplastic anemia. TCR beta VDJ and CDR3 profiling used genomic DNA as template. Using its own MiXCR run on the reads, TCRdb lists one record per CDR3 protein. Among around 190,000 distinct CDR3 sequences listed, around 59% were seen once. Source material: sorted CD4+, CD8+, or CD8+CD57+ T cells (not recorded which) from PBMCs. Receptor source: a human donor in good health, serving as a control.

The chain joins TRBV20-1 to TRBJ2-2, with D perhaps TRBD1 (5 bases). The V end was cut by 5 bases, the J end by 8 bases, with 6 bases between. The CDR3 spans 10 residues. The V gene's germline CDR1 is DFQATT and CDR2 SNEGSKA (reference sequence). This CDR3 reads CSAWTGELFF. CDR3 bases: TGCAGTGCTTGGACAGGGGAGCTGTTTTTT.

The gene calls are TRBV12-3 or TRBV12-4 and TRBJ1-6; a possible D gene is TRBD1 (5 bases). The CDR3 is 16 residues long. V was cut by 6 bases and J by 7 bases, with 19 bases left in between. The CDR3 DNA reads TGTGCCAGCAGCATATCTAATCGAGGGGCCAATTCACCCCTCCACTTT. Translated: CASSISNRGANSPLHF.

This clonotype was recorded many times. CDR3 nucleotide sequence: TGTGCCAGCAGCTTCGGGAGCAGGGCCGCGAACACCGGGGAGCTGTTTTTT. Translation gives CASSFGSRAANTGELFF. The genes are TRBV5-4 and TRBJ2-2; possible D gene TRBD2, 6 bases. The ends were cut back, 2 bases at V and 0 bases at J, with 14 bases in the middle. In germline, CDR1 is SGHNT, CDR2 YYREEE (reference sequence). This CDR3 is 17 amino acids long. The entire variable domain, with the rest obtained from reference TRBV5-4 and TRBJ2-2, is as follows: ETGVTQSPTHLIKTRGQQVTLRCSSQSGHNTVSWYQQALGQGPQFIFQYYREEENGRGNFPPRFSGLQFPNYSSELNVNALELDDSALYLCASSFGSRAANTGELFFGEGSRLTVL.

This clonotype came up a few times. One end of the junction fails to match germline, which may point to a read error. The chain uses TRBV20-1 and TRBJ1-6; 7 bases are a match to TRBD1. Germline CDR1 DFQATT, CDR2 SNEGSKA (reference sequence). The CDR3 is 12 amino acids. The CDR3 nucleotides read TGCAGTGTTAGACAGGGAAATTCACCCCTCCACTTT. Amino acid sequence: CSVRQGNSPLHF.

The chain couples TRBV29-1 to TRBJ1-1, with D tentatively TRBD1 (6 bases). The CDR3 is 10 residues long. The V and J ends lost 6 bases and 7 bases respectively, with 9 bases between them. Germline loops: CDR1 SQVTM, CDR2 ANQGSEA. The CDR3 region is CSVSGVEAFF. CDR3 bases: TGCAGCGTCTCAGGGGTTGAAGCTTTCTTT.

The rearrangement joins TRBV7-2 to TRBJ1-2; 9 nucleotides agree with TRBD1. Germline CDR1 and CDR2: SGHTA and FQGNSA. The CDR3 loop spans 14 amino acids. V was clipped by 2 bases and J by 5 bases; unmatched bases: 3. The DNA for the CDR3 is TGTGCCAGCAGCTTAACAGGGGGCCCTTATGGCTACACCTTC. Protein sequence: CASSLTGGPYGYTF.

There are a few counts of this clonotype. A much larger clone differs by one base, so this may be a read error. V and J are TRBV5-1 and TRBJ2-1; 8 bases map to TRBD2. CDR1 is SGHRS and CDR2 is YFSETQ in the germline V gene. The trim removed 5 bases at V and 6 bases at J, leaving 7 bases unmatched. The CDR3 runs to 14 residues. CDR3 nucleotides: TGCGCCAGCAGGGCGGGACTAGACTGCAATGAGCAGTTCTTC. Translation gives CASRAGLDCNEQFF. Together with reference TRBV5-1 and TRBJ2-1, the CDR3 gives the full variable domain: KAGVTQTPRYLIKTRGQQVTLSCSPISGHRSVSWYQQTPGQGLQFLFEYFSETQRNKGNFPGRFSGRQFSNSRSEMNVSTLELGDSALYLCASRAGLDCNEQFFGPGTRLTVL.

The genes are TRBV20-1 and TRBJ1-1; perhaps TRBD1 as D (6 bases). V lost 6 bases, J lost 1 base, and 12 bases lay in between. This CDR3 contains 13 residues. Germline V gene lookup returns CDR1 DFQATT and CDR2 SNEGSKA (reference sequence). CDR3 protein: CSADGQWNTEAFF. The CDR3 bases are TGCAGTGCCGACGGACAGTGGAACACTGAAGCTTTCTTT.

This clonotype was seen repeatedly, ten times or more. CDR3 nucleotides: TGTGCCAGCAGCTTACAGGGGGCGATGAACACTGAAGCTTTCTTT. It encodes CASSLQGAMNTEAFF. This sequence joins TRBV7-2 and TRBJ1-1; 8 bases fit TRBD1. In germline, CDR1 is SGHTA, CDR2 FQGNSA. The CDR3 contains 15 residues. J gave up 0 bases and V 2 bases, and 2 bases lay outside the gene matches.

Comment on this clonotype: The junction departs from the called germline gene at one end, perhaps through a read error. The J gene is TRBJ2-7, the V gene TRBV10-3; 7 nucleotides match TRBD1. This CDR3 contains 15 residues. CDR1 is ENHRY, CDR2 SYGVKD, per germline. CDR3 DNA sequence: TGTGCCAGCAGTGAAACCCCACAGGGGTTGTACGAGCAGTACTTC. This codes for CASSETPQGLYEQYF.

This clonotype has ten or more counts. V is TRBV14 and J is TRBJ1-6; 8 bases are a match to TRBD1. Trimming at V came to 3 bases and at J to 7 bases, leaving 2 bases not matched to a gene. CDR1 SGHDN and CDR2 FVKESK come from the germline V gene. The CDR3 has 14 residues. The CDR3 nucleotides are TGTGCCAGCAGCCACGGACAGGGCAATTCACCCCTCCACTTT. Amino acids: CASSHGQGNSPLHF.

There are many counts of this clonotype. This CDR3 is CSASEGGLQETQYF. CDR3 in DNA: TGCAGTGCTAGCGAGGGGGGCCTCCAAGAGACCCAGTACTTC. The V gene is TRBV20-1, the J gene TRBJ2-5; D may correspond to TRBD1 or TRBD2 (6 bases each). CDR3 size: 14 residues. Trimming removed 3 bases at V and 1 base at J, with 12 bases between. CDR1 DFQATT and CDR2 SNEGSKA come from the germline V gene (reference sequence).

This rearrangement joins TRBV5-1 to TRBJ2-1; 11 nucleotides agree with TRBD2. J was trimmed by 2 bases and V by 5 bases; bases with no gene match: 6. CDR1 is SGHRS, CDR2 YFSETQ, per germline. The CDR3 consists of 16 residues. The CDR3 is CASSLSGGATYNEQFF. DNA of the CDR3: TGCGCCAGCAGTCTTAGCGGGGGGGCGACCTACAATGAGCAGTTCTTC. The complete variable domain, with remaining parts taken from reference TRBV5-1 and TRBJ2-1, reads KAGVTQTPRYLIKTRGQQVTLSCSPISGHRSVSWYQQTPGQGLQFLFEYFSETQRNKGNFPGRFSGRQFSNSRSEMNVSTLELGDSALYLCASSLSGGATYNEQFFGPGTRLTVL.

This chain uses TRBV9 with TRBJ1-5; 11 bases are shared with TRBD1. The CDR3 covers 17 residues. J was trimmed by 0 bases and V by 5 bases; bases with no gene match: 7. Germline assignment: CDR1 SGDLS and CDR2 YYNGEE. The DNA for the CDR3 is TGTGCCAGCAGTCGGGACAGGGGGACGGATAGCAATCAGCCCCAGCATTTT. It codes for CASSRDRGTDSNQPQHF.

This chain uses TRBV12-3 or TRBV12-4 with TRBJ2-5; D tentatively reads TRBD1 or TRBD2 (6 bases each). There are 12 residues in the CDR3. V was clipped by 4 bases and J by 7 bases, with 10 bases between them. The CDR3 DNA is TGTGCCAGCAGTTGGGGGGCGGGGACCCAGTACTTC. Translated, it gives CASSWGAGTQYF.

This clonotype was recorded many times. A read error is possible here, since a much larger clone lies one base away. CDR3 DNA sequence: TGTGCCTCCAGTGATAACGGACAACTACAAGAGACCCAGTACTTC. Translated, it gives CASSDNGQLQETQYF. This chain links TRBV24-1 with TRBJ2-5; weak D call: TRBD1 (5 bases). The CDR3 runs 15 residues. The germline gives CDR1 KGHDR, CDR2 SFDVKD.

V usage is TRBV24-1 and J usage is TRBJ1-2, with TRBD1 matching 7 bases. The CDR3 consists of 15 residues. The germline V gene encodes CDR1 KGHDR and CDR2 SFDVKD. J lost 5 bases, V lost 6 bases, and 11 bases had no gene match. CDR3 in amino acids: CATSTRTGFGYGYTF. The CDR3 DNA follows: TGTGCCACCAGTACCAGGACAGGCTTTGGGTATGGCTACACCTTC.

CDR3 sequence (DNA): TGTGCCAGCAGCCAACCCGGGACAGCGAACACTGAAGCTTTCTTT. It translates to CASSQPGTANTEAFF. V and J are TRBV16 and TRBJ1-1; 7 bases match TRBD1. J was trimmed by 1 base and V by 2 bases; bases with no gene match: 4. Per the germline V gene, CDR1 is KGHSY and CDR2 is FQNENV. This CDR3 has 15 residues. The full variable domain, with the rest looked up from reference TRBV16 and TRBJ1-1, is GEEVAQTPKHLVRGEGQKAKLYCAPIKGHSYVFWYQQVLKNEFKFLISFQNENVFDETGMPKERFSAKCLPNSPCSLEIQATKLEDSAVYFCASSQPGTANTEAFFGQGTRLTVV.

This clonotype came up once. The V gene is TRBV20-1, the J gene TRBJ1-6; 11 bases line up with TRBD1. This CDR3 contains 19 residues. CDR1 and CDR2 (germline): DFQATT, SNEGSKA (reference sequence). The ends lost 5 bases at V and 1 base at J; junction bases unmatched: 13. CDR3 DNA sequence: TGCAGTGCTTACTCGGGACAGGGGGGCTTTGCATCCTATAATTCACCCCTCCACTTT. This encodes CSAYSGQGGFASYNSPLHF.

In this sample, this clonotype turned up a few times. The genes are TRBV20-1 and TRBJ2-6; the D gene is possibly TRBD2 (6 bases). The germline CDR1 and CDR2 sequences are DFQATT and SNEGSKA (reference sequence). Trimming removed 0 bases from V and 9 bases from J, with 15 bases in between. CDR3 length equals 15 residues. In DNA form, the CDR3 reads TGCAGTGCTAGAGAGGCGATAAAGGGAGGCAACGTCCTGACTTTC. Amino acids: CSAREAIKGGNVLTF.

This clonotype was seen repeatedly, ten times or more. This rearrangement joins TRBV11-3 to TRBJ2-3; 10 positions agree with TRBD1. V lost 5 bases to trimming and J lost 2 bases; unmatched junction nucleotides: 4. This CDR3 region has 15 residues. Germline CDR1 is SGHNT and CDR2 is YENEEA. The CDR3 nucleotides read TGTGCCAGCAGCCCGGGACAGGGGTTCACAGATACGCAGTATTTT. Its translation: CASSPGQGFTDTQYF.

This sequence joins TRBV7-9 and TRBJ1-1; no firm D call. Germline V CDR1 and CDR2: SEHNR, FQNEAQ (reference sequence). CDR3 length: 14 amino acids. Trimming removed 2 bases at V and 6 bases at J, with 13 bases between. CDR3 DNA: TGTGCCAGCAGCTTATTGGGCAGCCGGTCTGAAGCTTTCTTT. This encodes CASSLLGSRSEAFF.

V is TRBV6-6 and J is TRBJ1-4, with D possibly TRBD1 on 5 matching bases. In germline, CDR1 is MNHNY, CDR2 SVGAGI (reference sequence). This CDR3 region has 15 residues. The V gene lost 5 bases and the J gene lost 8 bases, with 18 bases spanning the gap. The CDR3, as DNA: TGTGCCAGCAGTGCTTTCCTGGGGACGAGGGAAAAACTGTTTTTT. This gives the protein CASSAFLGTREKLFF.

The V gene is TRBV2, the J gene TRBJ1-4; 8 nucleotides align to TRBD1. This CDR3 comprises 13 residues. After removal of 7 bases from V and 8 bases from J, the junction contained 6 bases not matched to a gene. Germline V gene data show CDR1 as SNHLY and CDR2 as FYNNEI. CDR3 sequence: CASNQGAVEKLFF. CDR3 sequence (DNA): TGTGCCAGCAACCAGGGGGCGGTCGAAAAACTGTTTTTT. Filled out from reference TRBV2 and TRBJ1-4, the complete variable domain reads EPEVTQTPSHQVTQMGQEVILRCVPISNHLYFYWYRQILGQKVEFLVSFYNNEISEKSEIFDDQFSVERPDGSNFTLKIRSTKLEDSAMYFCASNQGAVEKLFFGSGTQLSVL.

This clonotype was detected only once. The chain employs TRBV6-5 and TRBJ1-6; D call uncertain. Between the trimmed V and J ends, which lost 8 bases and 0 bases, there was a span of 11 bases. In germline, CDR1 is MNHEY, CDR2 SVGAGI. The CDR3 consists of 15 residues. This chain's CDR3 is CASGLGSSYNSPLHF. The CDR3 bases are TGTGCCAGCGGCCTCGGGAGCTCCTATAATTCACCCCTCCACTTT.

This chain links TRBV2 with TRBJ2-7; 8 nucleotides match TRBD2. V was pared by 7 bases and J by 1 base, with 6 bases of the junction left unmatched. The V gene's germline CDR1 is SNHLY and CDR2 FYNNEI. The CDR3 is 14 residues long. CDR3 in amino acids: CASISGGNSYEQYF. DNA of the CDR3: TGTGCCAGCATAAGCGGGGGCAATTCCTACGAGCAGTACTTC.

This clonotype was picked up many times. V and J are TRBV5-1 and TRBJ1-6; a possible D gene is TRBD1 (5 bases). The length of the CDR3 is 17 residues. CDR1 SGHRS and CDR2 YFSETQ come from the germline V gene. Trimming shortened V by 0 bases and J by 6 bases, and 16 bases separated the two germline ends. DNA for the CDR3: TGCGCCAGCAGCTTGGCAGCGCTTGGGACTCTTAATTCACCCCTCCACTTT. As protein: CASSLAALGTLNSPLHF.

Concerning this clonotype itself: Since a much larger clone is just one base distant, this may be a read error. V is TRBV4-2 and J is TRBJ1-4; a possible D gene is TRBD1 (6 bases). This CDR3 has 18 amino acids. Germline CDR1 LGHNA, CDR2 YNFKEQ. The CDR3 here is CASSQAPPGHPTNEKLSF. The CDR3 nucleotides are TGTGCCAGCAGCCAAGCGCCCCCGGGACATCCAACTAATGAAAAACTGTCTTTT.

The chain couples TRBV7-2 to TRBJ1-1, with D hard to call. Trimming cost V 1 base and J 6 bases, with 9 bases left between them. CDR3 size: 13 residues. Germline CDR1 and CDR2: SGHTA and FQGNSA. Here the CDR3 reads CASSLVPGAEAFF. As DNA, the CDR3 is TGTGCCAGCAGCTTAGTTCCGGGCGCTGAAGCTTTCTTT.

The sample holds many counts of this clonotype. V and J are TRBV3-1 and TRBJ2-5; D not certain. This CDR3 comprises 15 residues. V was cut by 1 base and J by 1 base, with 10 bases left in between. Per germline, CDR1 LGHDT and CDR2 YNNKEL (reference sequence). CDR3 DNA: TGTGCCAGCAGCCAAGTTGGGCGTACCCAAGAGACCCAGTACTTC. It encodes CASSQVGRTQETQYF.

This clonotype was found many times. At one end, the junction sequence differs from germline, possibly due to a read error. The J gene is TRBJ2-5, the V gene TRBV7-7; D is perhaps TRBD2 (5 bases). This CDR3 spans 14 amino acids. Per germline, CDR1 SSHAT and CDR2 FNYEAQ (reference sequence). CDR3 amino acids: CASSEAVLGKTQYF. The CDR3 coding sequence is TGTGCTAGCAGCGAAGCGGTTCTCGGGAAGACCCAGTACTTC.